This T cell receptor beta chain originates from a study of PD-L1 blockade in urothelial cancer. Study-wide background: T cells numbered a median of about 150,000 in the blood samples.

Measured with immunoSEQ multiplex PCR; TCRdb has only the in-frame clones, and not every one. This sample has tens of thousands of clones, with about 86% found just once. This CDR3 has 17 amino acids. Trimming left V 4 bases short and J 3 bases short, with 18 bases between. The germline gives CDR1 LNHDA, CDR2 SQIVND (reference sequence). Points on this clone: Its antigen is unknown.

General study points: A pretreatment blood TCR clonality that fell below the median predicted better progression-free and overall survival.

The time point denotes: peripheral blood 6 weeks after treatment start. The sample was PBMCs, taken around atezolizumab (anti-PD-L1) treatment. This TCR came from a man aged 55 to 70 with urothelial cancer. This chain uses TRBV19 with TRBJ2-2, with D perhaps matching TRBD1 (6 bases). The CDR3 nucleotides are TGTGCCAGTAGTACGAGTACCAGGGGATGGGACACCGGGGAGCTGTTTTTT. Its protein is CASSTSTRGWDTGELFF.